This TCR beta chain was captured by sequencing in a study of technical replicates of blood from several donors. Only in-frame clones appear in the TCRdb table, and some are missing; sequencing was by immunoSEQ multiplex PCR. The sample includes tens of thousands of clones, over 75% of them seen just once. The germline gives CDR1 MNHEY, CDR2 SMNVEV (reference sequence). The V gene lost 5 bases and the J gene lost 7 bases, with 15 bases spanning the gap. The CDR3 loop spans 14 amino acids. In its sample, this clone was seen once. Source material: PBMCs. This TCR came from a human donor in good health. Some clones in this sample may be carry-over from other donors' samples. The chain is built from TRBV27 and TRBJ2-1, with TRBD2 as a possible D gene (6 bases). The CDR3 coding sequence is TGTGCCAGCAGTCTAGCGAGCCTAACTAATGAGCAGTTCTTC. This gives the protein CASSLASLTNEQFF.